This is a list of T cell receptor beta chains from one sample in a study of radiotherapy plus CTLA-4 blockade in lung cancer. Sequenced by immunoSEQ multiplex PCR; TCRdb stores in-frame clones only, minus some. The repertoire includes about 76,000 clones, roughly four fifths of them detected once, and about 0.79% sits in the top ten. The material was peripheral blood, obtained from a patient treated with radiotherapy plus ipilimumab. Receptors were obtained from a human donor with non-small cell lung cancer who had stable disease on radiotherapy plus ipilimumab. Both conserved end residues are part of each CDR3. Fields, in order: D gene, J gene, clone size, V gene, CDR3 protein, CDR3 DNA. A D gene is named only where the DNA matches it firmly. The size field is filled for only some rows; it gives once, few, many or a size class.

D: .; J: TRBJ2-7; size: .; V: TRBV4-1; CDR3: CASSQQSLGPGSPYEQYF; DNA: TGCGCCAGCAGCCAACAATCCTTGGGGCCAGGGAGCCCCTACGAGCAGTACTTC
D: .; J: TRBJ1-4; size: .; V: TRBV2; CDR3: CASSDRGGDEKLFF; DNA: TGTGCCAGCAGTGACAGGGGAGGGGATGAAAAACTGTTTTTT
D: .; J: TRBJ1-2; size: .; V: TRBV27; CDR3: CASSFPGTGGYTF; DNA: TGTGCCAGCAGTTTTCCCGGGACGGGAGGCTACACCTTC
D: .; J: TRBJ1-1; size: .; V: TRBV27; CDR3: CASSLSGTPKNTEAFF; DNA: TGTGCCAGCAGTCTCTCCGGGACACCTAAGAACACTGAAGCTTTCTTT
D: .; J: TRBJ1-2; size: .; V: TRBV7-2; CDR3: CASSLASEKEGRLYGYTF; DNA: TGTGCCAGCAGCTTAGCCTCCGAGAAGGAGGGGCGCCTCTATGGCTACACCTTC
D: .; J: TRBJ2-7; size: .; V: TRBV28; CDR3: CASRPGFGYEQYF; DNA: TGTGCCAGCAGACCAGGGTTCGGCTACGAGCAGTACTTC
D: .; J: TRBJ2-1; size: .; V: TRBV11-2; CDR3: CASSLSVQQRGDNEQFF; DNA: TGTGCCAGCAGCTTAAGTGTTCAACAGCGCGGCGACAATGAGCAGTTCTTC
D: .; J: TRBJ2-7; size: .; V: TRBV2; CDR3: CASSELAFSYEQYF; DNA: TGTGCCAGCAGTGAATTGGCCTTCTCCTACGAGCAGTACTTC
D: TRBD1; J: TRBJ2-4; size: .; V: TRBV19; CDR3: CASSDRGKGDIQYF; DNA: TGTGCCAGTAGTGACAGGGGGAAGGGGGACATTCAGTACTTC
D: TRBD1; J: TRBJ1-2; size: .; V: TRBV5-6; CDR3: CASHQGDPRGGYTF; DNA: TGTGCCAGCCATCAGGGGGATCCACGAGGAGGCTACACCTTC
D: .; J: TRBJ1-2; size: .; V: TRBV6-1; CDR3: CASSEARTGRYGYTF; DNA: TGTGCCAGCAGTGAAGCGAGAACAGGCCGTTATGGCTACACCTTC
D: .; J: TRBJ1-4; size: .; V: TRBV28; CDR3: CASSPGARNEKLFF; DNA: TGTGCCAGCAGTCCAGGGGCGCGGAATGAAAAACTGTTTTTT
D: .; J: TRBJ2-2; size: few; V: TRBV6-1; CDR3: CASSPRRVYGELFF; DNA: TGTGCCAGCAGTCCACGACGGGTCTACGGGGAGCTGTTTTTT
D: .; J: TRBJ2-5; size: .; V: TRBV7-6; CDR3: CASSPGLQETQYF; DNA: TGTGCCAGCAGCCCCGGACTCCAAGAGACCCAGTACTTC
D: TRBD2; J: TRBJ2-3; size: few; V: TRBV7-3; CDR3: CASSLSILGGGNSTDTQYF; DNA: TGTGCCAGCAGCTTATCCATTCTCGGCGGGGGGAATAGCACAGATACGCAGTATTTT
D: .; J: TRBJ2-7; size: .; V: TRBV28; CDR3: CASSPPTTMYEQYF; DNA: TGTGCCAGCAGTCCACCAACCACAATGTACGAGCAGTACTTC
D: TRBD1; J: TRBJ2-7; size: .; V: TRBV6-5; CDR3: CASTKDRVGHEQYF; DNA: TGTGCCAGCACCAAGGACAGGGTAGGCCACGAGCAGTACTTC
D: .; J: TRBJ2-6; size: .; V: TRBV5-1; CDR3: CASKLVNSGANVLTF; DNA: TGCGCCAGCAAGCTTGTCAACTCTGGGGCCAACGTCCTGACTTTC
D: TRBD1; J: TRBJ2-7; size: .; V: TRBV15; CDR3: CATSREGQGQYEQYF; DNA: TGTGCCACCAGCAGAGAGGGACAGGGCCAATACGAGCAGTACTTC
D: .; J: TRBJ2-3; size: .; V: TRBV6-5; CDR3: CASSYRTAADTQYF; DNA: TGTGCCAGCAGTTATCGGACAGCGGCAGATACGCAGTATTTT
D: TRBD2; J: TRBJ2-3; size: .; V: TRBV5-6; CDR3: CASGLAGDTQYF; DNA: TGTGCCAGCGGACTAGCGGGAGATACGCAGTATTTT
D: .; J: TRBJ2-1; size: .; V: TRBV5-4; CDR3: CASTGAGRNEQFF; DNA: TGTGCCAGCACCGGGGCGGGAAGGAATGAGCAGTTCTTC
D: TRBD2; J: TRBJ2-7; size: few; V: TRBV7-9; CDR3: CASSASTGRTLEQYF; DNA: TGTGCCAGCAGCGCCTCCACCGGGAGGACTCTCGAGCAGTACTTC
D: .; J: TRBJ2-2; size: .; V: TRBV28; CDR3: CASSSPSTGMTGELFF; DNA: TGTGCCAGCAGTTCACCGTCGACGGGAATGACCGGGGAGCTGTTTTTT
D: .; J: TRBJ2-1; size: .; V: TRBV9; CDR3: CASSVGWGSYNEQFF; DNA: TGTGCCAGCAGCGTAGGGTGGGGCTCCTACAATGAGCAGTTCTTC
D: TRBD1; J: TRBJ2-2; size: .; V: TRBV5-1; CDR3: CASSLTGQGGTGELFF; DNA: TGCGCCAGCAGCTTAACAGGACAGGGAGGTACCGGGGAGCTGTTTTTT
D: .; J: TRBJ1-3; size: .; V: TRBV6-1; CDR3: CASSAVTGTTGNTIYF; DNA: TGTGCCAGCAGTGCGGTTACAGGGACAACTGGAAACACCATATATTTT
D: .; J: TRBJ2-1; size: .; V: TRBV29-1; CDR3: CSVGKGGGSYNEQFF; DNA: TGCAGCGTCGGAAAGGGAGGGGGCTCCTACAATGAGCAGTTCTTC
D: .; J: TRBJ2-3; size: .; V: TRBV19; CDR3: CASSIVDTQYF; DNA: TGTGCCAGTAGTATAGTAGATACGCAGTATTTT
D: .; J: TRBJ1-1; size: .; V: TRBV10-1; CDR3: CASSPDSLPNTEAFF; DNA: TGCGCCAGCAGTCCTGACAGTCTACCGAACACTGAAGCTTTCTTT
D: TRBD1; J: TRBJ2-2; size: .; V: TRBV29-1; CDR3: CSVRDSNTGELFF; DNA: TGCAGCGTTCGGGACAGCAACACCGGGGAGCTGTTTTTT
D: .; J: TRBJ2-5; size: .; V: TRBV11-3; CDR3: CASSLVKETQYF; DNA: TGTGCCAGCAGCTTAGTTAAGGAGACCCAGTACTTC
D: TRBD2; J: TRBJ2-3; size: .; V: TRBV18; CDR3: CASSRGITSGTDTQYF; DNA: TGTGCCAGCTCACGCGGGATCACTAGCGGCACAGATACGCAGTATTTT
D: .; J: TRBJ2-5; size: .; V: TRBV9; CDR3: CASSVYPGSETQYF; DNA: TGTGCCAGCAGCGTATATCCGGGATCAGAGACCCAGTACTTC
D: TRBD1; J: TRBJ2-3; size: .; V: TRBV10-1; CDR3: CASSRQGSDTQYF; DNA: TGCGCCAGCAGTAGACAGGGGTCAGATACGCAGTATTTT
D: .; J: TRBJ1-3; size: few; V: TRBV19; CDR3: CASSGRGAGNTIYF; DNA: TGTGCCAGTAGTGGCAGGGGAGCTGGAAACACCATATATTTT
D: TRBD1; J: TRBJ2-1; size: .; V: TRBV27; CDR3: CASSSPGVSGTGNEQFF; DNA: TGTGCCAGCAGTTCCCCCGGGGTGAGCGGGACAGGGAATGAGCAGTTCTTC
D: .; J: TRBJ1-3; size: .; V: TRBV19; CDR3: CASIDRYSDSGNTIYF; DNA: TGTGCCAGTATCGATAGATATTCGGACTCTGGAAACACCATATATTTT
D: .; J: TRBJ1-1; size: .; V: TRBV28; CDR3: CASSTLGPNTEAFF; DNA: TGTGCCAGCAGCACGTTAGGGCCGAACACTGAAGCTTTCTTT
D: .; J: TRBJ2-3; size: .; V: TRBV11-2; CDR3: CASSLADAGTDTQYF; DNA: TGTGCCAGCAGCTTAGCGGATGCCGGCACAGATACGCAGTATTTT
D: .; J: TRBJ2-3; size: .; V: TRBV4-2; CDR3: CASSQEPYFTDTQYF; DNA: TGTGCCAGCAGCCAAGAACCGTACTTCACAGATACGCAGTATTTT